This TCR beta chain was found in a study of neoadjuvant anti-PD-1 for oral cavity cancer. General study findings and limits: Higher pretreatment Treg/Th17 ratios tracked higher pretreatment blood clonality.

Six replicates per PBMC sample, mostly from roughly 0.45 ug of genomic DNA. The protocol was immunoSEQ multiplex PCR, while the TCRdb copy is restricted to in-frame clones and leaves out a portion. The sample has approximately 42,000 clones, 77% seen once. Time point of the sample: after neoadjuvant nivolumab, at surgical resection. Patients had newly diagnosed, untreated stage II-IVA oral cavity squamous cell carcinoma. Blood cells were analyzed directly, without culture or expansion. As regards this clone: Its specificity is unknown.

Here the sequenced sample was PBMCs, taken after nivolumab (anti-PD-1) treatment. The receptor was derived from a person between 35 and 79 years old with oral cavity squamous cell carcinoma.

CDR3 loop: CASSQEPVWTRGETQYF. The CDR3 region has the DNA TGTGCCAGCAGCCAAGAACCCGTATGGACTCGGGGAGAGACCCAGTACTTC. The chain joins TRBV14 to TRBJ2-5; D might be TRBD2 (5 bases). Germline CDR1 and CDR2: SGHDN and FVKESK. The V end was cut by 0 bases, the J end by 4 bases, with 18 bases between. The CDR3 totals 17 residues.